Shown below are 22 T cell receptor beta chains from a single sample sequenced in a study of T-cell reconstitution after alpha-beta-depleted transplantation in children. As it was prepared, the TCRbeta library received unique molecular identifiers. TCRdb called the PCR reads again in MiXCR, with one record for every CDR3 protein. This sample yields about 300,000 distinct CDR3 sequences, of which over 9% are seen a single time; 7.5% belongs to the top ten. The sequencing here drew on PBMCs, taken before TCRalphabeta/CD19-depleted stem cell transplant. Source of these receptors: a boy under two years old with acute myeloid leukemia, due to receive a stem cell transplant.

In this sample, this clonotype turned up many times. The chain has TRBV28 and TRBJ2-7, with TRBD1 identical over 9 bases. In germline, CDR1 is MDHEN, CDR2 SYDVKM. The length of the CDR3 is 15 residues. V was pared by 6 bases and J by 6 bases, with 12 bases of the junction left unmatched. Here the CDR3 DNA reads TGTGCCAGCAGGCCACTTCGGGACAGGGTGGGCGAGCAGTACTTC. This codes for CASRPLRDRVGEQYF.

This clonotype occurred many times. The DNA of the CDR3 is TGTGCCAGCAGTTCAGGGAGAGGGAACACCGGGGAGCTGTTTTTT. Encoded protein: CASSSGRGNTGELFF. The chain has TRBV12-3 or TRBV12-4 and TRBJ2-2; D is tentatively TRBD1 or TRBD2 (5 bases each). CDR3 size: 15 residues. Trimming cost V 4 bases and J 1 base, with 10 bases left between them.

The CDR3 nucleotides are TGTGCCAGCAGCTTACTAAGAATGAACACTGAAGCTTTCTTT. This sequence encodes CASSLLRMNTEAFF. V gene TRBV7-2 combines with J gene TRBJ1-1; D call uncertain. The germline V gene has CDR1 SGHTA and CDR2 FQGNSA. The CDR3 is 14 amino acids. The ends were cut back, 2 bases at V and 0 bases at J, with 7 bases in the middle.

This clonotype was observed at least ten times. The gene calls are TRBV20-1 and TRBJ2-1, with D perhaps TRBD1 or TRBD2 (6 bases each). There are 17 residues in the CDR3. With 0 bases removed from V and 8 bases from J, the gap between germline ends came to 23 bases. Germline CDR1 DFQATT, CDR2 SNEGSKA (reference sequence). CDR3 protein: CSARDRLKGGRTYEQFF. The CDR3 coding sequence is TGCAGTGCTAGAGATCGCTTAAAAGGGGGGCGTACCTATGAGCAGTTCTTC.

V and J are TRBV7-6 and TRBJ2-1; 12 bases are a match to TRBD2. This CDR3 contains 17 residues. Germline loops: CDR1 SGHVS, CDR2 FNYEAQ. The V gene end was trimmed by 5 bases and the J gene end by 5 bases; junction bases not matched to a gene: 10. The CDR3 loop reads CASSLPTSGSRDNEQFF. CDR3 sequence (DNA): TGTGCCAGCAGCCTCCCGACTAGCGGGAGTAGAGACAATGAGCAGTTCTTC. Full variable domain (outside the CDR3, taken from reference TRBV7-6 and TRBJ2-1): GAGVSQSPRYKVTKRGQDVALRCDPISGHVSLYWYRQALGQGPEFLTYFNYEAQQDKSGLPNDRFSAERPEGSISTLTIQRTEQRDSAMYRCASSLPTSGSRDNEQFFGPGTRLTVL.

This clonotype was counted many times. The chain combines TRBV3-1 with TRBJ2-1; no firm D call. Deletions cut 5 bases from V and 0 bases from J, with 8 bases between. The CDR3 extends over 14 amino acids. The germline CDR1 and CDR2 sequences are LGHDT and YNNKEL (reference sequence). CDR3 nucleotide sequence: TGTGCCAGCAGCTCATTTGGCTCCTACAATGAGCAGTTCTTC. Its protein product is CASSSFGSYNEQFF.

This clonotype was detected many times. The rearrangement joins TRBV4-3 to TRBJ2-3; 7 bases agree with TRBD2. The CDR3 loop spans 16 amino acids. Germline lookup yields CDR1 LGHNA and CDR2 YSLEER. J gave up 1 base and V 4 bases, and 8 bases lay outside the gene matches. The CDR3: CASSPTAGEGTDTQYF. The CDR3 DNA reads as TGCGCCAGCAGCCCGACCGCGGGAGAGGGCACAGATACGCAGTATTTT.

This clonotype was picked up a small number of times. The chain employs TRBV6-4 and TRBJ2-3; D is unclear. The CDR3 has 16 residues. Germline CDR1 MRHNA, CDR2 SNTAGT. Trimming pared 4 bases from V and 0 bases from J, leaving 14 bases between. CDR3 residues: CASSVARTFSTDTQYF. CDR3 nucleotides: TGTGCCAGCAGTGTCGCCAGGACCTTTAGCACAGATACGCAGTATTTT.

The chain links TRBV20-1 to TRBJ1-1; no definite D call. The V gene lost 7 bases and the J gene lost 1 base, with 7 bases spanning the gap. There are 11 residues in the CDR3. CDR1 and CDR2 (germline): DFQATT, SNEGSKA (reference sequence). CDR3 amino acids: CSVNRNTEAFF. The CDR3 region has the DNA TGCAGTGTTAACAGGAACACTGAAGCTTTCTTT.

About this clonotype: Given a much more abundant clone one base away, this may be a read error. This chain links TRBV7-2 with TRBJ2-7, with D tentatively TRBD2 (6 bases). V was cut by 5 bases and J by 2 bases, with 13 bases left in between. This CDR3 spans 14 amino acids. CDR1 and CDR2 (germline): SGHTA, FQGNSA. In DNA, the CDR3 is TGTGCCAGCAGCCCTATAGCGGCGGCCTACGAGCAGTACTTC. It specifies CASSPIAAAYEQYF.

This clonotype was counted many times. The chain couples TRBV20-1 to TRBJ2-7, with a tentative D call TRBD2 (5 bases). From germline, CDR1 is DFQATT and CDR2 SNEGSKA (reference sequence). V was pared by 3 bases and J by 2 bases, with 11 bases between. There are 13 residues in the CDR3. The chain's CDR3 is CSASSGSTYEQYF. The CDR3 DNA reads TGCAGTGCTAGCTCGGGAAGTACCTACGAGCAGTACTTC.

The table lists this clonotype with a few counts. The chain carries TRBV20-1 and TRBJ1-4; no clear D gene. CDR1 DFQATT and CDR2 SNEGSKA come from the germline V gene (reference sequence). The CDR3 totals 13 residues. V shed 0 bases and J shed 8 bases, with 10 bases lying between them. Written as DNA, the CDR3 is TGCAGTGCTAGAGAAGGCGACGGCGAAAAACTGTTTTTT. It yields the protein CSAREGDGEKLFF.

This clonotype has at least ten counts. The chain couples TRBV28 to TRBJ2-1; 7 bases fit TRBD1. CDR1 and CDR2 from the germline V gene are MDHEN and SYDVKM. The CDR3 loop spans 12 amino acids. Trimming removed 5 bases from V and 15 bases from J; junction bases left unmatched: 10. CDR3 amino acids: CASSVGQPRMFF. The CDR3 region has the DNA TGTGCCAGCAGTGTGGGACAGCCCCGAATGTTCTTC.

This clonotype was counted a few times. The chain couples TRBV25-1 to TRBJ2-7; TRBD1 matches at 9 bases. The CDR3 extends over 14 amino acids. V dropped 0 bases and J dropped 6; count of bases not matched to a gene: 3. The germline V gene has CDR1 MGHDK and CDR2 SYGVNS. The CDR3 DNA sequence: TGTGCCAGCAGTGAATACACAGGGGGCGGCGAGCAGTACTTC. As protein: CASSEYTGGGEQYF.

This clonotype turned up a few times. V is TRBV5-1 and J is TRBJ1-1; D perhaps matches TRBD1 (5 bases). CDR1 is SGHRS and CDR2 is YFSETQ in the germline V gene. V was pared by 3 bases and J by 2 bases, with 23 bases between. The CDR3 loop spans 18 amino acids. This chain's CDR3 is CASSSSYNWGGGNTEAFF. The CDR3 bases are TGCGCCAGCAGCTCGAGCTACAATTGGGGGGGAGGTAACACTGAAGCTTTCTTT.

This clonotype was seen a few times. V usage is TRBV7-9 and J usage is TRBJ2-7, with D possibly matching TRBD2 (6 bases). The V gene lost 1 base and the J gene lost 7 bases, with 17 bases spanning the gap. Germline CDR1 reads SEHNR; CDR2 reads FQNEAQ (reference sequence). This CDR3 has 15 residues. CDR3 in DNA: TGTGCCAGCAGCTTAGGGCGGAGGGCCGACGAGGAGCAGTACTTC. Its protein is CASSLGRRADEEQYF.

This chain links TRBV12-3 or TRBV12-4 with TRBJ1-6; 8 nucleotides line up with TRBD1. The CDR3 covers 13 residues. J gave up 3 bases and V 8 bases, and 0 bases lay outside the gene matches. The CDR3 here is CASGTGYNSPLHF. In DNA form, the CDR3 reads TGTGCCAGCGGGACAGGCTATAATTCACCCCTCCACTTT.

This clonotype was found many times. The J gene is TRBJ2-7, the V gene TRBV13; a possible D gene is TRBD1 (5 bases). V was cut by 6 bases and J by 1 base, with 7 bases left in between. This CDR3 region has 12 residues. The V gene's germline CDR1 is PRHDT and CDR2 FYEKMQ (reference sequence). The CDR3 coding sequence is TGTGCCAGCAGTCACAGGTCCTACGAGCAGTACTTC. Protein sequence: CASSHRSYEQYF.

This clonotype has ten or more counts. The chain carries TRBV29-1 and TRBJ2-7; D perhaps matches TRBD1 (6 bases). V lost 4 bases to trimming and J lost 11 bases, with 12 bases between them. Germline CDR1 is SQVTM and CDR2 is ANQGSEA. The CDR3 totals 10 residues. CDR3 nucleotides: TGCAGCGTTGCGGACAGCCAGGAGTACTTC. It yields the protein CSVADSQEYF.

This clonotype was recorded at least ten times. The chain couples TRBV5-1 to TRBJ2-7, with a possible D match to TRBD2 (5 bases). V lost 0 bases to trimming and J lost 0 bases, with 10 bases between them. The CDR3 contains 15 residues. Germline CDR1 SGHRS, CDR2 YFSETQ. Here the CDR3 DNA reads TGCGCCAGCAGCTTGGGTGGCGGGCTCTCCTACGAGCAGTACTTC. Amino acid sequence: CASSLGGGLSYEQYF.

This clonotype was detected only a few times. The CDR3 reads CASSPSLGGRAHNEQFF. The DNA for the CDR3 is TGTGCCAGCAGCCCTAGCCTGGGCGGGAGGGCCCACAATGAGCAGTTCTTC. This sequence joins TRBV7-9 and TRBJ2-1; TRBD2 matches at 9 bases. Losses at the gene ends were 5 bases for V and 5 bases for J; bases not matched to a gene: 13. Germline V lookup: CDR1 SEHNR, CDR2 FQNEAQ (reference sequence). This CDR3 region has 17 residues.

In this sample, this clonotype turned up many times. V gene TRBV5-1 combines with J gene TRBJ2-7, with TRBD1 matching 9 bases. V was pared by 5 bases and J by 1 base, with 4 bases of the junction left unmatched. This CDR3 is built from 14 residues. CDR1 SGHRS and CDR2 YFSETQ come from the germline V gene. CDR3 sequence (DNA): TGCGCCAGCAGAGCCGGGACAGGGTCCTACGAGCAGTACTTC. It codes for CASRAGTGSYEQYF. Full variable domain (remainder filled in from reference TRBV5-1 and TRBJ2-7): KAGVTQTPRYLIKTRGQQVTLSCSPISGHRSVSWYQQTPGQGLQFLFEYFSETQRNKGNFPGRFSGRQFSNSRSEMNVSTLELGDSALYLCASRAGTGSYEQYFGPGTRLTVT.